The 2 T cell receptor beta chains listed next were all sequenced from one sample in a study of prognosis after radiotherapy for stage I lung cancer. Template was genomic DNA; TCR beta CDR3 amplified in two multiplex PCR rounds. Gene-specific primers for each TRBV and TRBJ gene drove first-round PCR. From the multiplex PCR reads, TCRdb called clonotypes with MiXCR, one entry per CDR3 protein. Among around 14,000 distinct CDR3 sequences, around 33% were seen once, and the ten largest hold 35% to 50%. The sequencing here drew on PBMCs, taken before or after stereotactic body radiation therapy (not recorded which). These receptors were taken from a donor of 50 years or more with non-small cell lung cancer.

The V and J genes are TRBV28 and TRBJ2-7, with D perhaps TRBD2 (5 bases). Germline assignment: CDR1 MDHEN and CDR2 SYDVKM. The CDR3 sequence is 16 residues long. Trimming took 6 bases from V and 0 from J, leaving 18 bases between them. The CDR3 nucleotides are TGTGCCAGCAGCCCAGTGCGGGCCATCTCCTCCTACGAGCAGTACTTC. Protein: CASSPVRAISSYEQYF.

As for this clonotype: Since no conserved phenylalanine or tryptophan closes the CDR3, a read error is the likely cause. This chain uses TRBV28 with TRBJ2-7; TRBD1 matches at 11 bases. CDR1 MDHEN and CDR2 SYDVKM come from the germline V gene. The junction had 10 bases not matched to a gene; V was cut back by 6 bases and J by 3 bases. The CDR3 contains 16 residues. The chain's CDR3 is CASRTKTGTGGYEQYY. For the CDR3, the DNA is TGTGCCAGCAGAACCAAAACCGGGACAGGGGGCTACGAGCAGTACTAC.